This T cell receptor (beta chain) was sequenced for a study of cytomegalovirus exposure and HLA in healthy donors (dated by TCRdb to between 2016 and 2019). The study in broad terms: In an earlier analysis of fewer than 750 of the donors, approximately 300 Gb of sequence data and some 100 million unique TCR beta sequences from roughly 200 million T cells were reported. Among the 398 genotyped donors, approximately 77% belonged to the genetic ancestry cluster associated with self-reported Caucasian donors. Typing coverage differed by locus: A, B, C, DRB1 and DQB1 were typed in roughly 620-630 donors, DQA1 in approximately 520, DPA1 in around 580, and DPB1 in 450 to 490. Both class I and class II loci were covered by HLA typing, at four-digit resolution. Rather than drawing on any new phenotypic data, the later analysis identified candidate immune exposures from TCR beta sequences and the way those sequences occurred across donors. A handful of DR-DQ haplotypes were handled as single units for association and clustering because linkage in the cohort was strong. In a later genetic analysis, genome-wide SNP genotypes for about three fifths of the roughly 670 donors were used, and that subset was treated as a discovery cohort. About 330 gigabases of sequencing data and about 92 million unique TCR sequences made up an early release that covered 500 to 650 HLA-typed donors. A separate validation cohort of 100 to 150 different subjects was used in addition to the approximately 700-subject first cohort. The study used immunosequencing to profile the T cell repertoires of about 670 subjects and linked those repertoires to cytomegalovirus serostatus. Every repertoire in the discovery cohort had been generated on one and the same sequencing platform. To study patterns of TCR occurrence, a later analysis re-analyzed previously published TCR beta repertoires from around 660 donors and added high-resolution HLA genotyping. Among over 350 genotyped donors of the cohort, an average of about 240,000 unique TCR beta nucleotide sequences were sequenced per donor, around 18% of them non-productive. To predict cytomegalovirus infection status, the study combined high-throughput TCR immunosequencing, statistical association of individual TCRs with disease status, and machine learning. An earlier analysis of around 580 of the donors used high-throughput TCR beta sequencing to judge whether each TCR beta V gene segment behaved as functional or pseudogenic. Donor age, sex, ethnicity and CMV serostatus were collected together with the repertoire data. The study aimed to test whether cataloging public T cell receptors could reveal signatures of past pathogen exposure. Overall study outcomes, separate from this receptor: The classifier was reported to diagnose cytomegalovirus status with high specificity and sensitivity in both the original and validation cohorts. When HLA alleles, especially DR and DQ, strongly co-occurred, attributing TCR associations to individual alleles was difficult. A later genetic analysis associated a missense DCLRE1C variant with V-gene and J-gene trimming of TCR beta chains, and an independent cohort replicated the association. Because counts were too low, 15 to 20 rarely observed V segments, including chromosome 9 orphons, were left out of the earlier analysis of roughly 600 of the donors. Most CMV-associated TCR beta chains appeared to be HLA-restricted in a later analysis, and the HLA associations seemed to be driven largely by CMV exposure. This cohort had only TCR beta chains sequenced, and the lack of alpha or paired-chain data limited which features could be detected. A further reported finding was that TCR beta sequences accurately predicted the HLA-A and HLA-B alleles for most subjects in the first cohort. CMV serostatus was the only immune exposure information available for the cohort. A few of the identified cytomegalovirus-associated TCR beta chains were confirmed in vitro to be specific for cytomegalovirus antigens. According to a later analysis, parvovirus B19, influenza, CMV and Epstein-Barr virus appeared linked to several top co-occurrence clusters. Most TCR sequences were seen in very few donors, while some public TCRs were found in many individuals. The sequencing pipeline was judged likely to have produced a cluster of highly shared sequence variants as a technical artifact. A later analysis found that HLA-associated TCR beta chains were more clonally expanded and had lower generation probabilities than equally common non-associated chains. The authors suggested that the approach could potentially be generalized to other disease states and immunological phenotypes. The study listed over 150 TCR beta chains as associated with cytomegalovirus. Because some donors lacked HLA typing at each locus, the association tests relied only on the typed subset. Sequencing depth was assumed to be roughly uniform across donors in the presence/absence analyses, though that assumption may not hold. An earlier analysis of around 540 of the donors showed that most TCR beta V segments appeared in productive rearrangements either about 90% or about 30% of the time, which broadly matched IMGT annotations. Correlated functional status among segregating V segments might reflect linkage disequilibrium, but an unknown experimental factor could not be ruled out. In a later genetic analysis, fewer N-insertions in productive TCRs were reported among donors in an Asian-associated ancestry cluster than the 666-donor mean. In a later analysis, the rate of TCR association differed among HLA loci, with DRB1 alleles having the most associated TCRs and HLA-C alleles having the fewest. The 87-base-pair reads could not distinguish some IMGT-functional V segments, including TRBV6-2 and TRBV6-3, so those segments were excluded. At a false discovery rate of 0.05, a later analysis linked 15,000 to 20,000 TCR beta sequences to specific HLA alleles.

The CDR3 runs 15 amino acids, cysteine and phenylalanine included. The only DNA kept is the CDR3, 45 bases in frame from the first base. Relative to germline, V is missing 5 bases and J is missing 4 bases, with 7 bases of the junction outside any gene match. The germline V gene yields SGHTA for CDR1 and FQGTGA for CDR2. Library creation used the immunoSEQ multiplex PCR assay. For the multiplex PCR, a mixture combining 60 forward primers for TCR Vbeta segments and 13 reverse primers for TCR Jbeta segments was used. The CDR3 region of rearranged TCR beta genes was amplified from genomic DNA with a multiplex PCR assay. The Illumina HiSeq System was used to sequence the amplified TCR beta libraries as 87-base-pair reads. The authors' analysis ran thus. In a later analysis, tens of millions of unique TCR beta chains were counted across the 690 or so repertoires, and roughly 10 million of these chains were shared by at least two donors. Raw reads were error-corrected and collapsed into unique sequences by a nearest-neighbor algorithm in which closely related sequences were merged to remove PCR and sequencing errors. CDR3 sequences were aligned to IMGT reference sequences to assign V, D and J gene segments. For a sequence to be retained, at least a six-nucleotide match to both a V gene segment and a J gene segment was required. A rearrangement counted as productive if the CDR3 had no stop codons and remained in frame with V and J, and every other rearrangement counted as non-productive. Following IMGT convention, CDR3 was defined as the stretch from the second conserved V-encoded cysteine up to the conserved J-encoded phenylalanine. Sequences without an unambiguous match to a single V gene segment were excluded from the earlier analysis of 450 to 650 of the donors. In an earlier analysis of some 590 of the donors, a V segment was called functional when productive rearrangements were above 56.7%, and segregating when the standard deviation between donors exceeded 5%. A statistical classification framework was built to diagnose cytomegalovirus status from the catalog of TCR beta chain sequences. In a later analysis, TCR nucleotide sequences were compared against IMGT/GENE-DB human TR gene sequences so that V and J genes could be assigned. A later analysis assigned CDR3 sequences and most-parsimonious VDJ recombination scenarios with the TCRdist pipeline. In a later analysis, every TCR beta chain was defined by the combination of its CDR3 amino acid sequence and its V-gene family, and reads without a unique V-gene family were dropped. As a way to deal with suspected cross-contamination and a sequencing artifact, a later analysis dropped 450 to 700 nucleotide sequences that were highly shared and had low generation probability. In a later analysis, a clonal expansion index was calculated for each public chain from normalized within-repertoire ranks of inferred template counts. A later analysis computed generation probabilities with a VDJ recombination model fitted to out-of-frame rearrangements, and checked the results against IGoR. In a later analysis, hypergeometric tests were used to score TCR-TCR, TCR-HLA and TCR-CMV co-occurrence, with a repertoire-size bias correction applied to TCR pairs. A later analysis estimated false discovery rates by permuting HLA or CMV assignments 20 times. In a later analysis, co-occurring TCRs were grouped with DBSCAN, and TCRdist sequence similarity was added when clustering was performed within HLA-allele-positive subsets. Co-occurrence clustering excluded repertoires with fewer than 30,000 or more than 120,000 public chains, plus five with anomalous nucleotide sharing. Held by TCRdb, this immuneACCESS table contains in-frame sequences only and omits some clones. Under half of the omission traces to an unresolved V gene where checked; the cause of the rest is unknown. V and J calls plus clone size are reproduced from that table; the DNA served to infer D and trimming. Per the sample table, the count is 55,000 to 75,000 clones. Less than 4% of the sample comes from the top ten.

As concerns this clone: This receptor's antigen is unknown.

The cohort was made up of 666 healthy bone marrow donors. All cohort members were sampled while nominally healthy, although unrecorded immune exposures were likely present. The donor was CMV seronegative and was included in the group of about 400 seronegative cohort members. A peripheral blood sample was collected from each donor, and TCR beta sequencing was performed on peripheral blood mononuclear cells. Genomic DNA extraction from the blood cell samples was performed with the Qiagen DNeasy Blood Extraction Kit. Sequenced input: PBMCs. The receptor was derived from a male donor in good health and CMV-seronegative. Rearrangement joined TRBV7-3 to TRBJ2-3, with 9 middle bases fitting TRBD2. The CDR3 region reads CASSIRGGDADTQYF. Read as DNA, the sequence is TGTGCCAGCAGCATACGCGGGGGGGATGCAGATACGCAGTATTTT.